The 22 T cell receptor beta chains listed next were all sequenced from one sample in a study of T cells in Graves' hyperthyroidism and ophthalmopathy. The source material, RNA transcripts, was used to amplify TCR beta CDR3 regions. An initial round of RT-PCR targeting the TCR CDR3 relied on the HTBI primer set. TCRdb processed the multiplex PCR reads anew with MiXCR; each CDR3 protein has one entry. The data show about 320,000 distinct CDR3 sequences, 16% seen once. Sequenced material: blood. Source of these receptors: a man aged 25-40 years with Graves' hyperthyroidism.

Ten or more counts support this clonotype. The J gene is TRBJ1-1, the V gene TRBV7-9; a possible D gene is TRBD1 (6 bases). Per the germline V gene, CDR1 is SEHNR and CDR2 is FQNEAQ (reference sequence). Trimming removed 5 bases at V and 4 bases at J, with 14 bases between. The CDR3 is made up of 14 amino acids. The CDR3 sequence is CASSPRGGSTEAFF. The CDR3 DNA follows: TGTGCCAGCAGCCCTAGGGGGGGAAGCACTGAAGCTTTCTTT.

This rearrangement joins TRBV30 to TRBJ2-7, with TRBD1 matching 9 bases. Germline V lookup: CDR1 GTSNPN, CDR2 SVGIG (reference sequence). J gave up 1 base and V 5 bases, and 3 bases lay outside the gene matches. The CDR3 is 13 amino acids. The DNA for the CDR3 is TGTGCCTGGGGGACAGGGCAGTCCTACGAGCAGTACTTC. Its protein is CAWGTGQSYEQYF.

This chain joins TRBV3-1 and TRBJ2-2; TRBD1 or TRBD2 may be the D gene (5 bases each). Between the trimmed V and J ends, which lost 8 bases and 4 bases, there was a span of 17 bases. This CDR3 has 15 amino acids. Germline assignment: CDR1 LGHDT and CDR2 YNNKEL (reference sequence). As DNA, the CDR3 is TGTGCCAGCTCCCCACGACCGAGGGGCACCGGGGAGCTGTTTTTT. Translation: CASSPRPRGTGELFF.

In its sample, this clonotype was seen a few times. The chain employs TRBV19 and TRBJ2-5; a possible D gene is TRBD2 (5 bases). The CDR3 covers 15 residues. The V and J ends lost 7 bases and 7 bases respectively, with 22 bases between them. The germline CDR1 and CDR2 sequences are LNHDA and SQIVND (reference sequence). CDR3 amino acids: CASKGLLAPKRTQYF. The CDR3 nucleotides read TGTGCCAGTAAAGGGTTGCTAGCCCCCAAGAGGACCCAGTACTTC.

For this clonotype: A single base separates this from a much larger clone, so it may be a read error. The rearrangement links TRBV10-3 to TRBJ2-1; 8 nucleotides line up with TRBD2. The CDR3 has 15 residues. Losses at the gene ends were 2 bases for V and 10 bases for J; bases not matched to a gene: 10. The germline CDR1 and CDR2 sequences are ENHRY and SYGVKD. The CDR3 DNA reads TGTGCCATCAGTGAGGGGGGACTAGTGGGTAACGAGCAGTTCTTC. It is translated as CAISEGGLVGNEQFF.

This clonotype showed up many times. The rearrangement uses TRBV7-8 and TRBJ2-1; 7 bases line up with TRBD2. The CDR3 contains 17 residues. Trimming removed 5 bases from V and 5 bases from J; junction bases left unmatched: 15. The V gene's germline CDR1 is SGHVS and CDR2 FQNEAQ. The CDR3 protein is CASSPGRGGAGNNEQFF. The CDR3, as DNA: TGTGCCAGCAGCCCTGGACGGGGAGGAGCGGGGAACAATGAGCAGTTCTTC.

This clonotype was seen a few times. It may be a read error: a sequence one base away is much more abundant. The CDR3 does not end in the conserved phenylalanine or tryptophan, so this is likely a read error. The chain is built from TRBV30 and TRBJ2-5, with 9 bases matching TRBD1. Germline V gene data show CDR1 as GTSNPN and CDR2 as SVGIG (reference sequence). The CDR3 has 14 residues. V lost 3 bases to trimming and J lost 1 base; unmatched junction nucleotides: 3. CDR3 protein: CAWSLGQGQETQYS. CDR3 nucleotide sequence: TGTGCCTGGAGCCTGGGACAGGGCCAAGAGACCCAGTACTCC.

This clonotype has a handful of counts. The genes are TRBV20-1 and TRBJ2-2, with 10 bases matching TRBD2. This CDR3 spans 18 amino acids. The germline gives CDR1 DFQATT, CDR2 SNEGSKA (reference sequence). V lost 1 base, J lost 1 base, and 9 bases stayed unmatched. The CDR3 DNA follows: TGCAGTGCTAGAGCCAGCGGGAGGGGAATTATGAACACCGGGGAGCTGTTTTTT. It specifies CSARASGRGIMNTGELFF.

This clonotype was seen many times. V usage is TRBV28 and J usage is TRBJ1-3; 9 bases map to TRBD1. The CDR3 consists of 15 residues. Trimming at V came to 5 bases and at J to 4 bases, leaving 6 bases not matched to a gene. Germline V gene data show CDR1 as MDHEN and CDR2 as SYDVKM. The CDR3 protein is CASSQDRGIGNTIYF. For the CDR3, the DNA is TGTGCCAGCAGTCAGGACAGGGGCATCGGAAACACCATATATTTT.

This clonotype was counted at least ten times. CDR3 protein: CSVLDFASDTEAFF. The CDR3 DNA is TGCAGCGTTCTCGATTTCGCATCAGACACTGAAGCTTTCTTT. The chain carries TRBV29-1 and TRBJ1-1, with D unclear. Germline loops: CDR1 SQVTM, CDR2 ANQGSEA. CDR3 length: 14 residues. V was pared by 5 bases and J by 3 bases, with 16 bases between.

This CDR3 reads CASSDFDRAGAQAEAFF. CDR3 in DNA: TGTGCCAGCAGCGACTTCGACCGGGCGGGGGCACAGGCTGAAGCTTTCTTT. The chain recombines TRBV7-9 with TRBJ1-1; perhaps TRBD1 as D (6 bases). Per germline, CDR1 SEHNR and CDR2 FQNEAQ (reference sequence). The CDR3 sequence is 17 residues long. V was trimmed by 5 bases and J by 6 bases, leaving 25 bases between them.

This clonotype was seen only a few times. The V call is TRBV28, the J call TRBJ1-2; possible D gene TRBD1, 5 bases. The CDR3 length is 15 residues. Germline loops: CDR1 MDHEN, CDR2 SYDVKM. Trimming left V 5 bases short and J 4 bases short, with 17 bases between. The CDR3 reads CASSPPGRGGYGYTF. Here the CDR3 DNA reads TGTGCCAGCAGTCCCCCCGGGAGGGGTGGCTATGGCTACACCTTC.

The CDR3 region has the DNA TGTGCCAGCAGCCGGACAGGGGGCACGACTCGGGAGACCCAGTACTTC. Its translation is CASSRTGGTTRETQYF. V gene TRBV9 combines with J gene TRBJ2-5; 11 nucleotides agree with TRBD1. Looked up from germline, CDR1 is SGDLS and CDR2 is YYNGEE. This CDR3 region has 16 residues. V lost 4 bases, J lost 5 bases, and 10 bases stayed unmatched.

As concerns this clonotype: This sequence may be a read error, since a much larger clone differs from it by one base. CDR3 nucleotides: TGCGCCAGCAGCTTGGAGAAAGGGAACTATGGCTGCACCTTC. Translation gives CASSLEKGNYGCTF. V usage is TRBV5-1 and J usage is TRBJ1-2; D ambiguous. The CDR3 consists of 14 residues. Germline CDR1 and CDR2: SGHRS and YFSETQ.

The table lists this clonotype with a count of one. The CDR3 sequence is CASSEAGQGDTIYF. DNA of the CDR3: TGTGCCAGCAGTGAAGCGGGACAGGGAGACACCATATATTTT. The rearrangement links TRBV6-4 to TRBJ1-3, with 9 positions matching TRBD1. CDR1 and CDR2 from the germline V gene are MRHNA and SNTAGT. The CDR3 loop spans 14 amino acids. J lost 8 bases, V lost 3 bases, and 5 bases had no gene match.

This clonotype was seen repeatedly, ten times or more. The chain recombines TRBV10-3 with TRBJ2-7; possible D gene TRBD1, 5 bases. The V end lost 7 bases, the J end lost 1 base, and 14 bases lay between the germline ends. Germline V CDR1 and CDR2: ENHRY, SYGVKD. CDR3 length equals 14 residues. The CDR3 bases are TGTGCCATCACCCCCGGTAGGGGTTCCTACGAGCAGTACTTC. It translates to CAITPGRGSYEQYF.

V gene TRBV6-1 combines with J gene TRBJ1-4, with D possibly matching TRBD1 (6 bases). Germline V CDR1 and CDR2: MNHNS, SASEGT. The CDR3 contains 12 residues. The V gene lost 7 bases and the J gene lost 5 bases, with 8 bases spanning the gap. CDR3 residues: CASTDRNEKLFF. The CDR3 nucleotides read TGTGCCAGCACGGACAGAAATGAAAAACTGTTTTTT.

This clonotype was seen ten or more times. The chain couples TRBV11-2 to TRBJ1-1; D is ambiguous. The CDR3 contains 10 residues. Trimming took 8 bases from V and 3 from J, leaving 4 bases between them. The germline V gene has CDR1 SGHAT and CDR2 FQNNGV. CDR3 nucleotides: TGTGCCAGCTTTCACACTGAAGCTTTCTTT. Protein product: CASFHTEAFF.

Concerning this clonotype itself: Germline and junction disagree at one end, which may indicate a read error. The chain uses TRBV7-3 and TRBJ2-2; TRBD1 is a possible D gene (5 bases). Germline loops: CDR1 SGHTA, CDR2 FQGTGA. The CDR3 sequence is 13 residues long. CDR3 loop: CAGSLTQGGELFF. The CDR3 DNA is TGTGCCGGCAGCTTAACCCAGGGCGGGGAGCTGTTTTTT.

The count of this clonotype is one. V usage is TRBV5-1 and J usage is TRBJ2-3; 8 positions agree with TRBD2. CDR1 is SGHRS and CDR2 is YFSETQ in the germline V gene. The length of the CDR3 is 18 residues. After removal of 1 base from V and 0 bases from J, the junction contained 10 bases not matched to a gene. The CDR3 nucleotides read TGCGCCAGCAGCTTGCGCAGTCTTCTAGCGGGCAGCACAGATACGCAGTATTTT. Protein product: CASSLRSLLAGSTDTQYF.

This clonotype was recorded many times. J is TRBJ2-1 and V is TRBV3-1, with 15 bases lining up with TRBD2. Germline V gene sequence: CDR1 LGHDT, CDR2 YNNKEL (reference sequence). There are 17 residues in the CDR3. V shed 4 bases and J 7 bases; nucleotides not matched to a gene: 8. The CDR3 DNA reads TGTGCCAGCAGCCTCAAATACGGGACTAGCGGGGGGAATGAGCAGTTCTTC. This translates into CASSLKYGTSGGNEQFF.

This clonotype was observed a handful of times. This sequence joins TRBV4-1 and TRBJ2-3; 7 nucleotides line up with TRBD2. This CDR3 is 19 amino acids long. Germline CDR1 is MGHRA and CDR2 is YSYEKL. The V gene end was trimmed by 1 base and the J gene end by 0 bases; junction bases not matched to a gene: 13. For the CDR3, the DNA is TGCGCCAGCAGCCAAGGGCGTCTTGCGGGACTAAAGAGCACAGATACGCAGTATTTT. Amino acid sequence: CASSQGRLAGLKSTDTQYF.